Shown below are 12 T cell receptor beta chains from a single sample sequenced in a study of cytomegalovirus exposure and HLA in healthy donors. PCR primers comprised 60 Vbeta and 13 Jbeta primers. Sequencing was performed with immunoSEQ multiplex PCR; in TCRdb, only in-frame clones are kept and a portion is missing. The data show 150,000 to 200,000 clones, roughly 83% seen once. The source material was PBMCs. The receptors here all came from a woman aged 18-29 years in good health and CMV-seronegative.

The chain carries TRBV4-1 and TRBJ2-5, with a weak D call TRBD2 (7 bases). Germline V gene sequence: CDR1 MGHRA, CDR2 YSYEKL. Trimming left V 1 base short and J 2 bases short, with 11 bases between. The CDR3 is 15 amino acids. The CDR3 region has the DNA TGCGCCAGCAGCCAAGCGGGGGGCCGGCAAGAGACCCAGTACTTC. Protein: CASSQAGGRQETQYF.

This chain uses TRBV19 with TRBJ1-1; a weak D match, TRBD1 (5 bases). The CDR3 spans 16 residues. Trimming stripped 5 bases from V and 0 bases from J, with 16 bases between. Germline V gene data show CDR1 as LNHDA and CDR2 as SQIVND (reference sequence). In nucleotides, the CDR3 is TGTGCCAGTAGTTATTTGGCAGGGCACATGAACACTGAAGCTTTCTTT. This translates into CASSYLAGHMNTEAFF.

This chain connects TRBV6-1 to TRBJ1-1, with 7 bases lining up with TRBD1. The CDR3 covers 15 residues. The germline gives CDR1 MNHNS, CDR2 SASEGT. The V segment lost 6 bases and the J segment 6 bases; nucleotides outside the gene matches: 13. The CDR3 reads CASRPTGSRGSEAFF. Here the CDR3 DNA reads TGTGCCAGCAGACCTACAGGGTCCAGGGGGTCTGAAGCTTTCTTT.

This sequence joins TRBV4-2 and TRBJ2-5; possible D gene TRBD2, 5 bases. The germline V and J ends were trimmed by 3 bases and 5 bases, with 16 bases remaining between them. The CDR3 totals 15 residues. In germline, CDR1 is LGHNA, CDR2 YNFKEQ. CDR3 nucleotide sequence: TGTGCCAGCAGCCAGGGAGACCCGAGGCCGGAGACCCAGTACTTC. Translating it yields CASSQGDPRPETQYF.

This rearrangement joins TRBV9 to TRBJ2-3; the D gene is possibly TRBD2 (6 bases). This CDR3 is 18 amino acids long. The V gene lost 0 bases and the J gene lost 2 bases, with 19 bases spanning the gap. The germline V gene has CDR1 SGDLS and CDR2 YYNGEE. The CDR3, as DNA: TGTGCCAGCAGCGTAGAAGGGTCCGAACGGGAGTACACAGATACGCAGTATTTT. This encodes CASSVEGSEREYTDTQYF.

The rearrangement joins TRBV19 to TRBJ2-7; 9 nucleotides line up with TRBD1. The CDR3 sequence is 14 residues long. Trimming at V came to 7 bases and at J to 2 bases, leaving 6 bases not matched to a gene. The germline CDR1 and CDR2 sequences are LNHDA and SQIVND (reference sequence). The CDR3 sequence: CASKDRGETYEQYF. The CDR3 coding sequence is TGTGCCAGTAAGGACAGGGGTGAGACCTACGAGCAGTACTTC.

V is TRBV28 and J is TRBJ1-2; the D is unclear. Trimming pared 3 bases from V and 8 bases from J, leaving 13 bases between. CDR1 is MDHEN, CDR2 SYDVKM, per germline. The CDR3 spans 13 residues. Here the CDR3 reads CASSFRGRGGYTF. The DNA of the CDR3 is TGTGCCAGCAGTTTCCGCGGCAGAGGCGGCTACACCTTC.

This clone showed up just once. V is TRBV29-1 and J is TRBJ1-1; TRBD1 aligns across 7 bases. CDR1 is SQVTM and CDR2 is ANQGSEA in the germline V gene. Trimming at V came to 4 bases and at J to 2 bases, leaving 13 bases not matched to a gene. CDR3 length equals 16 residues. The CDR3 loop is CSVGKQGIERNTEAFF. The CDR3 DNA is TGCAGCGTTGGAAAACAGGGGATCGAGAGAAACACTGAAGCTTTCTTT. The full variable domain, completed using reference TRBV29-1 and TRBJ1-1, is SAVISQKPSRDICQRGTSLTIQCQVDSQVTMMFWYRQQPGQSLTLIATANQGSEATYESGFVIDKFPISRPNLTFSTLTVSNMSPEDSSIYLCSVGKQGIERNTEAFFGQGTRLTVV.

V is TRBV6-5 and J is TRBJ2-6; possible D gene TRBD2, 6 bases. Germline CDR1 is MNHEY and CDR2 is SVGAGI. CDR3 size: 15 residues. Trimming removed 6 bases at V and 4 bases at J, with 13 bases between. CDR3 region: CASRATGAGANVLTF. DNA for the CDR3: TGTGCCAGCAGGGCAACGGGAGCCGGGGCCAACGTCCTGACTTTC.

The chain's CDR3 is CASSLRETNEQYF. The CDR3 coding sequence is TGTGCCAGCAGTTTGCGGGAGACAAACGAGCAGTACTTC. The chain joins TRBV27 to TRBJ2-7; TRBD2 matches 7 bases. CDR1 is MNHEY and CDR2 is SMNVEV in the germline V gene (reference sequence). The CDR3 consists of 13 residues. J gave up 5 bases and V 3 bases, and 4 bases lay outside the gene matches.

The CDR3 DNA follows: TGTGCCAGCAGCCAAGTGGAAGTCCGGGGGACTATCGAAGAGACCCAGTACTTC. Protein: CASSQVEVRGTIEETQYF. V usage is TRBV14 and J usage is TRBJ2-5, with 7 bases fitting TRBD2. Trimming took 1 base from V and 3 from J; bases not matched to a gene: 14. Germline values: CDR1 SGHDN, CDR2 FVKESK. The CDR3 is made up of 18 amino acids.

The chain recombines TRBV7-9 with TRBJ1-3, with 11 bases identical to TRBD1. V was pared by 4 bases and J by 8 bases, with 7 bases of the junction left unmatched. The CDR3 is 15 amino acids. CDR1 is SEHNR, CDR2 FQNEAQ, per germline (reference sequence). The CDR3 reads CASSSTGTGGYTIYF. CDR3 nucleotides: TGTGCCAGCAGCTCAACCGGGACAGGGGGATACACCATATATTTT.